Below are 25 T cell receptor beta chains sequenced from a single sample in a study of T cell clonality in common variable immunodeficiency. The data were produced by immunoSEQ multiplex PCR, yet TCRdb's version contains in-frame clones alone and is incomplete. The data show approximately 56,000 clones, with none appearing a single time. Source material: peripheral blood mononuclear cells. The receptor source for this set is a person aged 18-69 years in good health.

In this sample, this clone turned up many times. The read halts 3 residues ahead of the CDR3 end, with the missing end drawn from the germline J gene. The chain employs TRBV19 and TRBJ1-1; 8 nucleotides align to TRBD1. The germline CDR1 and CDR2 sequences are LNHDA and SQIVND (reference sequence). Germline trimming cut 6 bases from V and 0 bases from J; bases unmatched to any gene: 3. This CDR3 contains 14 residues. The CDR3 protein is CASRRTGMNTEAFF. The sequenced part of the CDR3 DNA is TGTGCCAGTAGGAGGACAGGGATGAACACTGAA.

This clone was recorded at least ten times. The read comes to an end 3 residues before the CDR3 does, leaving the germline J gene to fill in the end. The chain couples TRBV20-1 to TRBJ2-1, with 13 nucleotides matching TRBD2. The CDR3 is made up of 16 amino acids. Trimming removed 4 bases from V and 7 bases from J; junction bases left unmatched: 10. Per germline, CDR1 DFQATT and CDR2 SNEGSKA (reference sequence). The CDR3 bases that were read are TGCAGTGCTACGCCCCCGGGACTAGCGGGGCCAAATGAG. Protein: CSATPPGLAGPNE. The full CDR3 sequence reads CSATPPGLAGPNEQFF.

This clone was detected ten times or more. Read coverage stops 3 residues before the CDR3 terminus; the germline J gene supplies the remainder. The V call is TRBV5-1, the J call TRBJ1-4, with 7 bases fitting TRBD1. Trimming cost V 8 bases and J 4 bases; bases outside gene matches: 5. This CDR3 region has 13 residues. Germline CDR1 is SGHRS and CDR2 is YFSETQ. The covered CDR3 bases are TGCGCCAGTCGACAGGGAGGTAATGAAAAA. Amino acid sequence: CASRQGGNEK. The full CDR3 reads CASRQGGNEKLFF.

Many counts were recorded for this clone. The observed sequence ends 3 residues before the CDR3 terminus, with the missing tail filled in from the germline J gene. The rearrangement links TRBV6-1 to TRBJ2-7; TRBD1 might be the D (5 bases). The CDR3 has 14 amino acids. The ends were cut back, 3 bases at V and 0 bases at J, with 9 bases in the middle. Germline assignment: CDR1 MNHNS and CDR2 SASEGT. CDR3 bases read: TGTGCCAGCAGTGATAGGGGATACTCCTACGAG. It codes for CASSDRGYSYE. The entire CDR3 is CASSDRGYSYEQYF.

This clone was seen many times. The CDR3 extends 3 residues past the end of the read, so its final part is completed from the germline J gene. The chain links TRBV2 to TRBJ2-7; possible D gene TRBD2, 6 bases. Trimming shortened V by 3 bases and J by 3 bases, and 24 bases separated the two germline ends. The germline V gene encodes CDR1 SNHLY and CDR2 FYNNEI. This CDR3 contains 18 residues. CDR3 region: CASSEGGFVGAGGYEQYF. The sequenced part of the CDR3 DNA is TGTGCCAGCAGTGAGGGGGGTTTTGTTGGCGCTGGGGGCTACGAG. Full variable domain (missing parts from reference TRBV2 and TRBJ2-7): EPEVTQTPSHQVTQMGQEVILRCVPISNHLYFYWYRQILGQKVEFLVSFYNNEISEKSEIFDDQFSVERPDGSNFTLKIRSTKLEDSAMYFCASSEGGFVGAGGYEQYFGPGTRLTVT.

In its sample, this clone was seen many times. From the germline J gene comes the end of the CDR3, since the read stops 3 residues before it. This chain uses TRBV7-9 with TRBJ2-7, with TRBD2 matching 11 bases. Trimming removed 5 bases from V and 6 bases from J; junction bases left unmatched: 9. Germline CDR1 reads SEHNR; CDR2 reads FQNEAQ (reference sequence). This CDR3 contains 15 residues. The covered CDR3 bases are TGTGCCAGCAGCGCAAGCACTAGCGGGAGCTCCGAG. It is translated as CASSASTSGSSE. The whole CDR3 protein reads CASSASTSGSSEQYF.

This clone was detected many times. From the germline J gene comes the end of the CDR3, since the read stops 3 residues before it. The chain has TRBV14 and TRBJ2-7; perhaps TRBD1 as D (5 bases). Per the germline V gene, CDR1 is SGHDN and CDR2 is FVKESK. V gave up 4 bases and J gave up 6 bases, with 28 bases separating them. This CDR3 is 18 amino acids long. CDR3 DNA (partial): TGTGCCAGCAGCCTACCGGCGATTTCTCGACAGAACCTTTTCGAG. Translation: CASSLPAISRQNLFE. The complete CDR3 protein is CASSLPAISRQNLFEQYF.

This clone was observed a few times. The read is 3 residues too short to cover the CDR3 end, so that end is filled in from the germline J gene. The rearrangement joins TRBV2 to TRBJ2-1; D ambiguous. V shed 6 bases and J shed 7 bases, with 13 bases lying between them. From germline, CDR1 is SNHLY and CDR2 FYNNEI. The CDR3 loop spans 13 amino acids. The CDR3 region is CASRPDSVNEQFF. The sequenced part of the CDR3 DNA is TGTGCCAGCAGGCCCGACTCGGTAAATGAG.

The sample holds a few counts of this clone. The read falls 3 residues short of the CDR3 end, and the missing part is taken from the germline J gene. The V gene is TRBV5-1, the J gene TRBJ2-7, with D possibly being TRBD1 (5 bases). CDR1 is SGHRS, CDR2 YFSETQ, per germline. Trimming stripped 5 bases from V and 0 bases from J, with 9 bases between. This CDR3 is 13 amino acids long. The CDR3 DNA, read in part, is TGCGCCAGCAGGGTACAGGACTCCTACGAG. This encodes CASRVQDSYE. The whole CDR3 protein reads CASRVQDSYEQYF. Using reference TRBV5-1 and TRBJ2-7 for the parts outside the CDR3, the full variable domain is KAGVTQTPRYLIKTRGQQVTLSCSPISGHRSVSWYQQTPGQGLQFLFEYFSETQRNKGNFPGRFSGRQFSNSRSEMNVSTLELGDSALYLCASRVQDSYEQYFGPGTRLTVT.

A note on this clone: From the germline J gene comes the end of the CDR3, since the read stops 3 residues before it. The chain recombines TRBV19 with TRBJ1-3, with TRBD1 matching over 8 bases. The CDR3 has 14 residues. J was trimmed by 1 base and V by 6 bases; bases with no gene match: 2. The germline V gene encodes CDR1 LNHDA and CDR2 SQIVND (reference sequence). The CDR3 spells CASSRTGSGNTIYF. The DNA read from the CDR3 is TGTGCCAGTAGCCGGACAGGGTCTGGAAACACC.

This clone was seen many times. Read coverage stops 3 residues before the CDR3 terminus; the germline J gene supplies the remainder. The chain links TRBV19 to TRBJ1-2; 7 bases fit TRBD1. The V gene's germline CDR1 is LNHDA and CDR2 SQIVND (reference sequence). CDR3 length equals 14 residues. Trimming at V came to 5 bases and at J to 3 bases, leaving 6 bases not matched to a gene. CDR3 sequence reads: CASSPGQLHYGYTF. The sequenced CDR3 bases are TGTGCCAGTAGTCCGGGACAGCTTCACTATGGC.

This clone was observed many times. The observed sequence ends 3 residues before the CDR3 terminus, with the missing tail filled in from the germline J gene. The chain carries TRBV4-2 and TRBJ2-2; D is ambiguous. This CDR3 is 17 amino acids long. Looked up from germline, CDR1 is LGHNA and CDR2 is YNFKEQ. V was trimmed by 0 bases and J by 0 bases, leaving 11 bases between them. The sequenced part of the CDR3 DNA is TGTGCCAGCAGCCAAGAGCCCCTAGAAACGAACACCGGGGAG. Translating it yields CASSQEPLETNTGE. The whole CDR3 is CASSQEPLETNTGELFF.

This clone has at least ten counts. The CDR3 end lies 3 residues beyond the end of the read and is filled in from the germline J gene. The V call is TRBV7-8, the J call TRBJ2-7; possible D gene TRBD1, 7 bases. Germline CDR1 is SGHVS and CDR2 is FQNEAQ. V was pared by 5 bases and J by 6 bases, with 17 bases between. The CDR3 consists of 14 residues. CDR3 sequence reads: CASSPPPGGSEQYF. The CDR3 bases that were read are TGTGCCAGCAGCCCACCCCCAGGGGGGAGCGAG.

This clone came up many times. The read ends 3 residues early relative to the CDR3; the germline J gene fills the gap. V usage is TRBV19 and J usage is TRBJ2-1, with TRBD1 matching 7 bases. This CDR3 has 18 residues. CDR1 LNHDA and CDR2 SQIVND come from the germline V gene (reference sequence). With 4 bases clipped from V and 2 bases from J, the junction kept 14 bases outside the gene matches. CDR3: CASSKAARQGFAYNEQFF. The DNA read from the CDR3 is TGTGCCAGTAGTAAGGCCGCCAGACAGGGCTTCGCCTACAATGAG.

This clone has a count of ten or more. The CDR3 end lies 3 residues beyond the end of the read and is filled in from the germline J gene. The V call is TRBV20-1, the J call TRBJ2-3, with 11 bases that match TRBD2. Trimming at V came to 5 bases and at J to 1 base, leaving 5 bases not matched to a gene. This CDR3 is 15 amino acids long. Germline V lookup: CDR1 DFQATT, CDR2 SNEGSKA (reference sequence). The CDR3 loop reads CSAVAGGSGTDTQYF. CDR3 DNA (partial): TGCAGTGCTGTAGCGGGAGGGTCGGGCACAGATACG.

The DNA read from the CDR3 is TGTGCCAGCACGACAGGGGCAGGGGACGACTATGGC. Encoded protein: CASTTGAGDDYG. The CDR3 reads in full as CASTTGAGDDYGYTF. The genes are TRBV7-9 and TRBJ1-2; 8 bases line up with TRBD1. The read ends 3 residues before the CDR3 terminus; that terminus is restored from the germline J gene. After removal of 7 bases from V and 3 bases from J, the junction contained 10 bases not matched to a gene. Looked up from germline, CDR1 is SEHNR and CDR2 is FQNEAQ (reference sequence). This CDR3 contains 15 residues.

Ten or more counts support this clone. The read finishes 3 residues shy of the CDR3 end, and the germline J gene is used to complete it. The V gene is TRBV7-3, the J gene TRBJ2-1; D gene ambiguous. In germline, CDR1 is SGHTA, CDR2 FQGTGA. This CDR3 region has 13 residues. V lost 7 bases and J 9 bases, leaving 16 bases between the germline ends. The CDR3 is CASTPQPGVEQFF. Partial CDR3 DNA: TGTGCCAGCACTCCCCAACCCGGTGTTGAG. Drawing the rest from reference TRBV7-3 and TRBJ2-1, the complete variable domain is GAGVSQTPSNKVTEKGKYVELRCDPISGHTALYWYRQSLGQGPEFLIYFQGTGAADDSGLPNDRFFAVRPEGSVSTLKIQRTERGDSAVYLCASTPQPGVEQFFGPGTRLTVL.

Many counts were recorded for this clone. The read comes to an end 3 residues before the CDR3 does, leaving the germline J gene to fill in the end. The V gene is TRBV5-1, the J gene TRBJ2-4, with 8 bases fitting TRBD2. V was clipped by 3 bases and J by 8 bases; unmatched bases: 4. This CDR3 region has 13 residues. The germline V gene encodes CDR1 SGHRS and CDR2 YFSETQ. The covered CDR3 bases are TGCGCCAGCAGCTCCCGGGAGGGGGACATT. It specifies CASSSREGDI. The full CDR3 sequence reads CASSSREGDIQYF.

Ten or more counts support this clone. The observed sequence ends 3 residues before the CDR3 terminus, with the missing tail filled in from the germline J gene. This chain uses TRBV10-3 with TRBJ1-4, with a weak D call TRBD1 (6 bases). The V gene lost 3 bases and the J gene lost 6 bases, with 14 bases spanning the gap. Germline V CDR1 and CDR2: ENHRY, SYGVKD. This CDR3 spans 15 amino acids. CDR3 sequence reads: CAISDGTREYEKLFF. The sequenced part of the CDR3 DNA is TGTGCCATCAGTGACGGGACAAGGGAGTATGAAAAA.

This clone was found many times. The read gets to within 3 residues of the CDR3 end, and the germline J gene fills in the rest. This chain joins TRBV30 and TRBJ2-5, with 11 bases fitting TRBD2. The CDR3 has 14 amino acids. Germline CDR1 and CDR2: GTSNPN and SVGIG (reference sequence). CDR3 amino acids: CAWSVLSGGATQYF. The sequenced CDR3 bases are TGTGCCTGGAGTGTACTTAGCGGGGGGGCCACC.

This clone appeared many times. The CDR3 is cut off 3 residues early in the read; its end comes from the germline J gene. This chain uses TRBV19 with TRBJ2-5, with D tentatively TRBD2 (7 bases). This CDR3 is 15 amino acids long. Germline lookup yields CDR1 LNHDA and CDR2 SQIVND (reference sequence). V was shortened by 6 bases and J by 3 bases, with 17 bases between the two germline ends. This CDR3 reads CASRGGGGGEETQYF. The part of the CDR3 DNA that was read is TGTGCCAGTAGGGGCGGGGGCGGGGGAGAAGAGACC. The variable domain in full, with the rest retrieved from reference TRBV19 and TRBJ2-5, is DGGITQSPKYLFRKEGQNVTLSCEQNLNHDAMYWYRQDPGQGLRLIYYSQIVNDFQKGDIAEGYSVSREKKESFPLTVTSAQKNPTAFYLCASRGGGGGEETQYFGPGTRLLVL.

This clone was recorded many times. The read halts 3 residues ahead of the CDR3 end, with the missing end drawn from the germline J gene. The chain recombines TRBV20-1 with TRBJ2-4; D is possibly TRBD1 or TRBD2 (5 bases each). V lost 4 bases and J 1 base, leaving 11 bases between the germline ends. Germline values: CDR1 DFQATT, CDR2 SNEGSKA (reference sequence). The CDR3 has 14 amino acids. This chain's CDR3 is CSAIEGMAKNIQYF. The CDR3 bases that were read are TGCAGTGCTATCGAGGGGATGGCCAAAAACATT.

There are many counts of this clone. Coverage ceases 3 residues before the CDR3 finishes, and the germline J gene fills in the end. The chain joins TRBV7-8 to TRBJ1-2, with TRBD1 matching over 12 bases. Germline CDR1 reads SGHVS; CDR2 reads FQNEAQ. CDR3 length equals 18 residues. With 7 bases clipped from V and 5 bases from J, the junction kept 17 bases outside the gene matches. The sequenced CDR3 bases are TGTGCCAGCACCAAAAGGGGGACAGGGGGCCTCTCGGGGTATGGC. It encodes CASTKRGTGGLSGYG. The CDR3 as a whole reads CASTKRGTGGLSGYGYTF.

This clone was seen repeatedly, ten times or more. The read ends 3 residues before the CDR3 terminus; that terminus is restored from the germline J gene. The rearrangement links TRBV20-1 to TRBJ2-5; 8 bases align to TRBD2. There are 15 residues in the CDR3. The germline V gene has CDR1 DFQATT and CDR2 SNEGSKA (reference sequence). J gave up 4 bases and V 6 bases, and 13 bases lay outside the gene matches. CDR3 bases read: TGCAGTGCAACCACAGCGGGAGACCGGTCAGAGACC. It yields the protein CSATTAGDRSET. The full CDR3 is CSATTAGDRSETQYF.

This clone was picked up many times. The read ends 3 residues early relative to the CDR3; the germline J gene fills the gap. The V gene is TRBV20-1, the J gene TRBJ2-2, with 7 bases aligning to TRBD2. V lost 6 bases to trimming and J lost 5 bases; unmatched junction nucleotides: 9. CDR1 and CDR2 (germline): DFQATT, SNEGSKA (reference sequence). This CDR3 has 14 amino acids. The part of the CDR3 DNA that was read is TGCAGTGCCGCTCCCGCTAGCGGTACCGGGGAG. It yields the protein CSAAPASGTGE. The full-length CDR3 reads as CSAAPASGTGELFF.